The rows below give T cell receptor beta chains drawn from one sample of a study of shared clonotypes between healthy human individuals. Here immunoSEQ multiplex PCR was the method, and the copy in TCRdb shows in-frame clones only, minus some. The sample lists 1.6 million or so clones; roughly 96% were seen once. The sequenced material came from naive CD4+ T cells sorted from blood. The receptor source for this set is a man younger than 40 in good health. Each CDR3 is given with its conserved first and last residue. A D gene is named only where the DNA matches it firmly. Rows may omit the clone size; those that give it use once, few, many or a size class.

clone_size j_call d_call v_call cdr3_aa cdr3_nt
- TRBJ2-3 - TRBV19 CASSTQTGYTQYF TGTGCCAGTAGTACCCAAACAGGATATACGCAGTATTTT
- TRBJ2-7 - TRBV5-5 CASSSTWGGLGKYEQYF TGTGCCAGCAGCTCTACGTGGGGAGGACTGGGGAAATACGAGCAGTACTTC
- TRBJ2-2 - TRBV7-9 CASSKKGASNTGELFF TGTGCCAGCAGTAAGAAAGGGGCTTCGAACACCGGGGAGCTGTTTTTT
- TRBJ1-1 TRBD1 TRBV18 CASSPTGGDTEAFF TGTGCCAGCTCACCGACAGGGGGCGACACTGAAGCTTTCTTT
once TRBJ2-1 TRBD1 TRBV19 CASSLYEGQGYNEQFF TGTGCCAGTAGTTTGTATGAAGGACAGGGGTACAATGAGCAGTTCTTC
- TRBJ1-5 TRBD1 TRBV2 CASKNYRGRQPQHF TGTGCCAGCAAAAACTACAGGGGGCGTCAGCCCCAGCATTTT
- TRBJ2-3 TRBD2 TRBV29-1 CSVVGLAGGRLIDTQYF TGCAGCGTTGTAGGGCTAGCGGGTGGGAGATTAATTGATACGCAGTATTTT
- TRBJ2-3 TRBD2 TRBV30 CAWSSTWTSGGGDTQYF TGTGCCTGGAGTAGTACTTGGACTAGCGGAGGGGGTGATACGCAGTATTTT
- TRBJ2-1 TRBD2 TRBV19 CASRPSGYNEQFF TGTGCCAGTAGGCCTAGCGGCTACAATGAGCAGTTCTTC
- TRBJ2-4 - TRBV6-5 CASSQSLAKNIQYF TGTGCCAGCAGTCAGAGTTTAGCCAAAAACATTCAGTACTTC
- TRBJ2-1 TRBD2 TRBV7-9 CASSPPWASGRNEQFF TGTGCCAGCAGCCCACCGTGGGCTAGCGGGAGGAATGAGCAGTTCTTC
- TRBJ2-3 - TRBV2 CASSFSRDTDTQYF TGTGCCAGCAGTTTTAGCCGGGACACAGATACGCAGTATTTT
- TRBJ2-3 TRBD1 TRBV5-1 CASAPDRVTDTQYF TGCGCCAGCGCCCCGGACAGGGTCACAGATACGCAGTATTTT
- TRBJ2-1 TRBD1 TRBV29-1 CSVLNRGDEQFF TGCAGCGTCCTTAACAGGGGCGATGAGCAGTTCTTC
- TRBJ2-7 TRBD1 TRBV6-1 CASNRGQGWEQYF TGTGCCAGCAACAGGGGACAGGGTTGGGAGCAGTACTTC
- TRBJ1-2 - TRBV28 CASSFNAPTGEYGYTF TGTGCCAGCAGTTTTAACGCCCCGACGGGAGAGTATGGCTACACCTTC
- TRBJ2-1 TRBD1 TRBV19 CASNTNGQGVEFHEQFF TGTGCCAGTAACACAAACGGGCAGGGGGTTGAGTTCCATGAGCAGTTCTTC
- TRBJ2-1 - TRBV5-1 CASSLVGQSYNEQFF TGCGCCAGCAGCTTGGTGGGGCAGAGCTACAATGAGCAGTTCTTC
- TRBJ1-5 - TRBV28 CASKSTGEPQHF TGTGCCAGCAAGTCCACTGGAGAGCCCCAGCATTTT
- TRBJ2-3 - TRBV9 CASSVGSRLGTDTQYF TGTGCCAGCAGCGTAGGGTCCAGACTAGGCACAGATACGCAGTATTTT
- TRBJ2-7 TRBD2 TRBV12-5 CASGSGGTSEEYEQYF TGTGCTAGTGGTTCTGGCGGGACTAGCGAGGAATACGAGCAGTACTTC
- TRBJ2-1 TRBD2 TRBV5-1 CASSQGLADYNEQFF TGCGCCAGCAGCCAGGGACTAGCGGATTACAATGAGCAGTTCTTC
- TRBJ2-7 - TRBV28 CASRGGGAYEQYF TGTGCCAGCAGGGGAGGGGGGGCCTACGAGCAGTACTTC
- TRBJ2-6 - TRBV7-9 CASSLHPHSGANVLTF TGTGCCAGCAGCTTACATCCTCACTCTGGGGCCAACGTCCTGACTTTC
- TRBJ1-1 - TRBV7-3 CASSLYPLNTEAFF TGTGCCAGCAGCTTATATCCATTGAACACTGAAGCTTTCTTT
- TRBJ1-5 TRBD1 TRBV23-1 CASSQFRDRGRNQPQHF TGCGCCAGCAGTCAATTCCGGGACAGGGGTAGGAATCAGCCCCAGCATTTT
- TRBJ2-7 - TRBV28 CASSPGGFYEQYF TGTGCCAGCAGTCCCGGAGGGTTTTACGAGCAGTACTTC
- TRBJ2-3 TRBD1 TRBV2 CASSETWTGADTQYF TGTGCCAGCAGCGAAACCTGGACAGGGGCAGATACGCAGTATTTT
- TRBJ2-3 TRBD2 TRBV5-1 CASSLGSGNVDTQYF TGCGCCAGCAGCTTGGGTAGCGGGAACGTAGATACGCAGTATTTT
- TRBJ2-7 - TRBV28 CASRPPPGEQYF TGTGCCAGCAGGCCTCCCCCTGGCGAGCAGTACTTC
- TRBJ1-1 - TRBV28 CASSSVNTEAFF TGTGCCAGCAGTTCAGTGAACACTGAAGCTTTCTTT
- TRBJ1-4 - TRBV2 CASRDRTTRKLFF TGTGCCAGCAGGGACAGAACGACGAGAAAACTGTTTTTT
- TRBJ2-1 - TRBV27 CASSVGPNALRNEQFF TGTGCCAGCAGTGTAGGACCAAACGCGCTAAGGAATGAGCAGTTCTTC
- TRBJ1-2 - TRBV27 CASSLSQGRPNYGYTF TGTGCCAGCAGTTTATCCCAGGGGAGGCCTAACTATGGCTACACCTTC
once TRBJ2-1 TRBD2 TRBV11-2 CASSIPSGRAFPQFF TGTGCCAGCAGCATCCCTAGCGGGAGGGCCTTCCCGCAGTTCTTC
- TRBJ1-2 - TRBV10-3 CAISPGPNYGYTF TGTGCCATCAGTCCGGGACCGAACTATGGCTACACCTTC
- TRBJ2-1 TRBD2 TRBV11-3 CASSEGLANEQFF TGTGCCAGCAGCGAAGGACTAGCCAATGAGCAGTTCTTC
- TRBJ2-2 TRBD1 TRBV27 CASSGTGRWTGELFF TGTGCCAGCAGTGGGACAGGCAGGTGGACCGGGGAGCTGTTTTTT
- TRBJ1-4 - TRBV5-1 CATGFGGANEKLFF TGCGCCACCGGCTTTGGGGGTGCTAATGAAAAACTGTTTTTT
few TRBJ2-1 - TRBV2 CASSFEVGGNEQFF TGTGCCAGCTCATTTGAAGTTGGGGGCAATGAGCAGTTCTTC
- TRBJ2-7 - TRBV6-1 CASSSIEEEQYF TGTGCCAGCAGCTCGATTGAAGAGGAGCAGTACTTC
- TRBJ2-7 - TRBV9 CASSVGAGGYEQYF TGTGCCAGCAGCGTAGGGGCTGGGGGCTACGAGCAGTACTTC
- TRBJ2-1 - TRBV5-1 CASSLVDLVNEQFF TGCGCCAGCAGCTTGGTGGACTTAGTCAATGAGCAGTTCTTC
- TRBJ2-5 - TRBV5-6 CASSSQAQYQETQYF TGTGCCAGCAGCTCACAAGCTCAGTACCAAGAGACCCAGTACTTC
- TRBJ2-3 - TRBV9 CASSVNPIGTDTQYF TGTGCCAGCAGCGTAAACCCTATCGGAACAGATACGCAGTATTTT